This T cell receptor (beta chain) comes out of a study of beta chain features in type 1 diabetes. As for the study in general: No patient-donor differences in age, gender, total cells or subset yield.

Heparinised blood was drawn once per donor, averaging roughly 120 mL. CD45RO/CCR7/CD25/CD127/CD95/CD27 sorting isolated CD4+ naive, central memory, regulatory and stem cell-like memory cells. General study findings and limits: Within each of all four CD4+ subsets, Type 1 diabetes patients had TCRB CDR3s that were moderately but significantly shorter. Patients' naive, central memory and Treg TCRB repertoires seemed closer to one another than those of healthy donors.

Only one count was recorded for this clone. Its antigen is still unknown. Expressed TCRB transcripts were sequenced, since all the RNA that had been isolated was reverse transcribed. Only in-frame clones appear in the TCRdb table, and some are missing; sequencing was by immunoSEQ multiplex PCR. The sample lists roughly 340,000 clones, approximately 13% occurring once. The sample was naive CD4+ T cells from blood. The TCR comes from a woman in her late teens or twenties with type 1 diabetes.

CDR3 DNA: TGTGCCAGCAGCTCCCGACAGGTTAAGAACACCGGGGAGCTGTTTTTT. Its translation: CASSSRQVKNTGELFF. The chain employs TRBV7-2 and TRBJ2-2; TRBD1 might be the D (6 bases). Germline V gene data show CDR1 as SGHTA and CDR2 as FQGNSA. The CDR3 is 16 residues long. Deletions cut 4 bases from V and 1 base from J, with 13 bases between.